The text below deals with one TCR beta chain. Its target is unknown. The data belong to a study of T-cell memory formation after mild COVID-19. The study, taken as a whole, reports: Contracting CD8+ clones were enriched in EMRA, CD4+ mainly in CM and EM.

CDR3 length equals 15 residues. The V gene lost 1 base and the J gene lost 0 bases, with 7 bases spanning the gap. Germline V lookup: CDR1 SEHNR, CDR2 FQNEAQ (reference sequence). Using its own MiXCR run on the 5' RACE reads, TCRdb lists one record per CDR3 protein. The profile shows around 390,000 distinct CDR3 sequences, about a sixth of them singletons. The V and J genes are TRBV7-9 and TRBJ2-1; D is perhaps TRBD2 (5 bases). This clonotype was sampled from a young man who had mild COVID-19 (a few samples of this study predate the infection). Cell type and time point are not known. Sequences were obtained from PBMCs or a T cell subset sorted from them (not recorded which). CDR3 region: CASSLVGSSYNEQFF. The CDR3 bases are TGTGCCAGCAGCTTAGTTGGGAGCTCCTACAATGAGCAGTTCTTC.